This T cell receptor beta chain was captured in a study of cytomegalovirus exposure and HLA in healthy donors. Broader study findings: As confirmed in vitro, three CMV-associated chains were specific for CMV antigens.

The PCR was carried out with 60 Vbeta primers and 13 Jbeta primers. Generated by immunoSEQ multiplex PCR, the TCRdb table keeps only in-frame clones and is missing some. This repertoire shows about 86,000 clones, around 79% found once; its top ten account for 14% to 15%. Deletions cut 1 base from V and 5 bases from J, with 11 bases between. The CDR3 runs 15 residues. Germline V CDR1 and CDR2: SGHVS, FNYEAQ. This clone was seen more than once but under ten times. The antigen remains unidentified. Healthy bone marrow donors made up the cohort. This chain uses TRBV7-6 with TRBJ1-4; D not resolved. Sequencing input: PBMCs. The origin of this receptor is a woman in her forties in good health and CMV-seropositive. CDR3 protein: CASSLESRFNEKLFF. CDR3 in DNA: TGTGCCAGCAGCTTAGAGTCCCGGTTCAATGAAAAACTGTTTTTT.